The T cell receptor (beta chain) described here comes from a study of response to subunit inactivated influenza vaccine. Study-wide points: Authors suggested each seasonal flu vaccination may recruit only limited numbers of new T cells.

CDR1 is SGHRS, CDR2 YFSETQ, per germline. This CDR3 is 16 amino acids long. J was trimmed by 5 bases and V by 2 bases; bases with no gene match: 13. MiXCR was run by TCRdb on the RT-PCR reads, yielding one entry per CDR3 protein. The table shows 600,000 to 700,000 distinct CDR3 sequences, with approximately 15% occurring only once. This clonotype has just a few counts. Its antigen remains unknown. Sequences were derived from PBMCs from blood, sampled roughly 15 days before vaccination. This chain joins TRBV5-1 and TRBJ2-7; 7 bases are shared with TRBD1. The source is a man in his forties or fifties who received an inactivated influenza vaccine. For the CDR3, the DNA is TGCGCCAGCAGCTTACCCACCGGGACAGCCGGCAACGAGCAGTACTTC. Encoded protein: CASSLPTGTAGNEQYF.